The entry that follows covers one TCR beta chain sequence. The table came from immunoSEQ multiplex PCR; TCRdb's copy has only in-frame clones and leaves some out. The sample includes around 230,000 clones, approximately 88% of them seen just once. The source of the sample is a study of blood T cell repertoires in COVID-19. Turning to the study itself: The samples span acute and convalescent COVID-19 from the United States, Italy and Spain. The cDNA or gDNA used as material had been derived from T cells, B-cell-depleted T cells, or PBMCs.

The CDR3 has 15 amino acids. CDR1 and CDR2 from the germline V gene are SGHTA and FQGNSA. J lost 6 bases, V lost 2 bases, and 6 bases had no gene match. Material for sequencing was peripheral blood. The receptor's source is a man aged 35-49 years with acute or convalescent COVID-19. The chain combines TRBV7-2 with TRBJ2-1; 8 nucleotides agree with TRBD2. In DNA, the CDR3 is TGTGCCAGCAGCTTACTAGCGGGCCCAGCCAATGAGCAGTTCTTC. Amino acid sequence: CASSLLAGPANEQFF.